Given below is one T cell receptor beta chain in context. Its cognate antigen has yet to be identified. It has no much larger one-base neighbor in the sample; base qualities were not kept. This sample was taken from a study of blood T cell repertoires in COVID-19 (dated by TCRdb to 2018 to 2021). A note on the overall study: The collaborator samples originated in the United States, Italy and Spain and spanned the acute and convalescent phases of COVID-19. The repertoires were released in a freely available public database meant as a resource for research on the immune response to SARS-CoV-2. The samples were drawn from two sources: the first 160 participants of the ongoing ImmuneRACE study, and 1,000 to 1,500 subjects contributed by 6 global collaborators. Deeply sampled blood TCRbeta repertoires from subjects exposed to, actively infected with, or recovered from COVID-19 were included in the dataset. The material from the prospective study consisted of cDNA or gDNA derived from T cells, B-cell-depleted T cells, or PBMCs. Sample metadata almost always included a de-identified subject ID, COVID-19 status, age in years and sex. HLA class I and class II types, where available, came from metadata supplied by the sample provider rather than from assay-based typing. Paper-wide results and their limitations: Clinical and demographic metadata were provided uncurated, with the amount varying by source and participant.

The CDR3 has 15 amino acids, counting the end cysteine and phenylalanine. CDR3 DNA only is kept here, 45 bases in frame from base 1. For this chain, trimming is 3 bases at the V end and 6 bases at the J end, and the number of junction bases without a gene match is 6. The germline V gene gives CDR1 as KGHSH and CDR2 as LQKENI. The immunoSEQ Assay, a bias-controlled multiplex PCR, was used to amplify TCRbeta CDR3 regions from genomic DNA. The authors' analysis ran thus. The number of nucleated cells in each sample was estimated by amplification of reference gene primers within the assay. Sequence reads were collapsed and filtered to measure the absolute abundance of every unique TCRbeta CDR3 rearrangement. For each sample, productive Simpson clonality was calculated as the square root of Simpson's diversity index across productive rearrangements. TCRdb's version of the immuneACCESS table is confined to in-frame rearrangements and falls short of the full clone set. An unresolved V gene accounts for under half of the shortfall where checked; the remainder is of unknown origin. V, J and clone size were drawn from that table, and D and trimming were deduced from the DNA. The sample table contains around 300,000 clones; only one count was recorded for around 90% of them. In total, the top ten clones hold about 1.7% of the sample.

Participants in the prospective study were enrolled through a virtual design, were aged roughly 18 to 90 years, and lived in about 25 United States geographic areas. Cohort assignment in the prospective study relied on participant-reported clinical history from a screening survey and a study questionnaire. Mobile phlebotomists in the prospective study collected whole blood, serum and a nasopharyngeal or oropharyngeal swab from every participant. Participants in the prospective study had the option to provide additional blood draws and questionnaires over a roughly two-month period. Prospective study blood samples were shipped either frozen or at room temperature before DNA extraction.

The sample comprised PBMCs or T cells enriched from blood (not recorded which). The sequence links TRBV18 to TRBJ2-3; 10 bases in the middle match TRBD2. This clonotype was sampled from a woman between 18 and 29 years old with acute COVID-19. CDR3 sequence: CASSPRTSGGDTQYF. The DNA reads as follows: TGTGCCAGCTCACCTAGGACTAGCGGAGGCGATACGCAGTATTTT.